This T cell receptor (beta chain) was identified in a study of T cell repertoires in cytomegalovirus infection. Study as a whole: Indications came from public TCR beta signatures; they pointed to CMV infection and to a matching HLA type. Study-wide points: Carriage of CMV together with the relevant HLA was identifiable through cumulative public TCR beta family frequency. Across the ex vivo response, the dominant clonotypes were HLA-C-restricted CMV-specific TCR beta clonotypes.

The sample holds a few counts of this clonotype. The antigen is unknown. TCRdb used MiXCR to reprocess the reads, holding one entry per CDR3 protein. The sample carries about 350,000 distinct CDR3 sequences, roughly 34% recorded once. The CDR3 is 18 residues long. Germline trimming cut 8 bases from V and 2 bases from J; bases unmatched to any gene: 13. Germline CDR1 and CDR2: SNHLY and FYNNEI. The chain is built from TRBV2 and TRBJ2-1; 12 positions match TRBD2. This TCR was sampled from a human donor in good health (CMV status not recorded). Some clones in this sample may be carry-over from other donors' samples. This specimen consisted of cultured PBMCs, obtained from culture after CMV antigen stimulation. The CDR3, as DNA: TGTGCCAGCGGACGAGGACTAGCGGGATCAAACACCTACAATGAGCAGTTCTTC. It specifies CASGRGLAGSNTYNEQFF.